The TCR beta chain under discussion was sequenced for a study of blood T cell repertoires in COVID-19. On the study more broadly: The analysed material was cDNA or gDNA that came from T cells, B-cell-depleted T cells, or PBMCs.

Germline V gene sequence: CDR1 LNHDA, CDR2 SQIVND (reference sequence). This CDR3 is 12 amino acids long. The trim removed 8 bases at V and 6 bases at J, leaving 1 base unmatched. Only in-frame clones appear in the TCRdb table, and some are missing; sequencing was by immunoSEQ multiplex PCR. The data hold 380,000 or so clones, with approximately 85% observed a single time. The V and J genes are TRBV19 and TRBJ1-6; 7 nucleotides line up with TRBD1. The sequence was collected from a woman between 40 and 50 years old with acute COVID-19. Sequencing used PBMCs or T cells enriched from blood (not recorded which). CDR3 residues: CASGTANSPLHF. The CDR3 nucleotides read TGTGCCAGTGGGACAGCTAATTCACCCCTCCACTTT.